This T cell receptor (beta chain) originates from a study of PD-1 blockade in classical Hodgkin lymphoma (dated by TCRdb to 2019 to 2021). For the wider study: Nivolumab dosing was 3 mg/kg intravenously every 2 weeks, continuing until either disease progression or unacceptable toxicity. A peripheral blood immune signature of response to PD-1 blockade in classical Hodgkin lymphoma was defined using TCR beta sequencing and CyTOF.

The paper as a whole reports these results and caveats: Lower diversity was seen in patients whose nivolumab began less than 1 year after ASCT, and these patients were left out of later analyses so that immune reconstitution would not confound the results. The study was limited to a single clinical trial cohort, and causes of repertoire differences, possibly disease activity or prior therapy, remained undefined. Among trial patients, those achieving complete response had baseline diversity similar to that of newly diagnosed patients, while diversity was significantly lower in partial responders and progressors. Baseline TCR diversity was reported to be lower in newly diagnosed patients than in healthy donors, and even lower in relapsed/refractory patients. CD4+ but not CD8+ TCR diversity rose significantly by C4D1 (p=0.0027 vs p=0.16), most apparent in complete responders (p=0.02).

Genomic DNA was extracted with the Qiagen DNeasy kit from unsorted PBMCs and from negatively selected CD4+ and CD8+ fractions. TCR beta CDR3 regions were amplified by immunoSEQ multiplex PCR using primers annealing to V and J segments. A synthetic immune receptor repertoire was used to minimize amplification bias, and any residual bias was removed computationally once sequencing was done. The authors' pipeline ran thus. Custom Python scripts were used to quantify repertoire diversity as the Shannon entropy index. Unsorted, CD4+ and CD8+ repertoires were analyzed separately, except in combined analyses where CD4+ and CD8+ sequences were merged in silico. Clonal expansion was defined as a frequency increase of at least 2-fold after treatment compared with C1D1, and clones undetected at baseline were assigned a pseudocount of 0.5. Clones with 0 or 1 copy at C1D1 were defined as singleton clones, while clones with 2 or more copies were defined as non-singleton clones. Clones expanded in unsorted samples were assigned a CD4+, CD8+ or unknown annotation through matching of protein sequences in sorted samples from the same patient. Wilcoxon tests were applied to paired samples to test diversity changes from C1D1 to C4D1. This is the immuneACCESS table as TCRdb keeps it, with only in-frame sequences that have V and J called. A part of the clones is gone; compared with another copy, unresolved V genes explain less than half, and the rest is unexplained. The V and J calls and clone size were taken over from that table, and D and trimming were inferred from the DNA. This sample lists around 36,000 clones; around 90% were detected once. The ten biggest clones cover around 0.21% of the sample.

In the case of this clone: Its antigen has not been determined. No base qualities exist here, and no much larger clone lies one base off it.

The CDR3 spans 15 residues, from the cysteine through the phenylalanine. The DNA shown is the 45-base CDR3, in frame from base 1. At the junction V is shortened by 2 bases and J by 5 bases; bases outside the gene matches: 1. The germline V gene gives CDR1 as MNHEY and CDR2 as SVGAGI. The sample's time point label, decoded: cycle 1 day 1 (C1D1), immediately before nivolumab initiation. Relapse after autologous stem cell transplantation had occurred in all trial patients, and cohorts A, B and C were distinguished by prior brentuximab vedotin exposure. CD4+ T cells were purified from thawed PBMCs by magnetic negative selection with a Miltenyi CD4+ T cell isolation kit. The trial cohort was composed of 55 to 65 patients with relapsed/refractory classical Hodgkin lymphoma, for whom complete response, partial response or progressive disease was recorded as best overall response. Trial patients were treated with single-agent nivolumab in the multi-cohort phase II CheckMate 205 trial. An independent review committee assessed best overall response by applying the 2007 International Working Group response criteria. Trial PBMCs were collected just before the start of nivolumab (C1D1) and during therapy at cycle 2 day 1 and cycle 4 day 1. After peripheral blood was drawn into 8 mL Vacutainer Cell Preparation Tubes, PBMCs were isolated by centrifugation and then cryopreserved. Purified CD4+ and CD8+ fractions were prepared only for cases with an additional available PBMC sample. Magnetically labelled cells were removed on LS columns in a quadroMACS separator, and the flow-through was retained as the purified fraction.

The chain employs TRBV6-5 and TRBJ2-1; TRBD2 agrees with 12 junctional bases. Sequenced here: CD4+ T cells from blood, sampled at baseline. The clonotype was recovered from a human donor with classical Hodgkin lymphoma. For the CDR3, the sequence is CASSYGLAGNNEQFF. The nucleotide sequence reads TGTGCCAGCAGTTACGGACTAGCGGGGAACAATGAGCAGTTCTTC.